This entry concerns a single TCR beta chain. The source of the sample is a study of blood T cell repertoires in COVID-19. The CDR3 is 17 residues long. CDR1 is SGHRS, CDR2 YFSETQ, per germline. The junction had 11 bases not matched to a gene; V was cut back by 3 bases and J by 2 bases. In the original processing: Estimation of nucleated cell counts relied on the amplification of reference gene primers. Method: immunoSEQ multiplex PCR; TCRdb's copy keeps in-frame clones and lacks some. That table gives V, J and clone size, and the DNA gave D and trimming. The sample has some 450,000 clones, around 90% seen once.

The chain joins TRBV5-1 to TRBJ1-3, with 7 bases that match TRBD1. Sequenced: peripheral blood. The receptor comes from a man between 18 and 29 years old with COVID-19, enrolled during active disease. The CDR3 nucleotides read TGCGCCAGCAGCTGGGGTGAGACAGGGCTCCCTGGAAACACCATATATTTT. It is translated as CASSWGETGLPGNTIYF.